This TCR beta chain stems from a study of somatic mutations in cytotoxic T cells in rheumatoid arthritis. Note on this clone: The antigen is unknown.

Measured with immunoSEQ multiplex PCR; TCRdb has only the in-frame clones, and not every one. The data show around 3,000 clones, approximately 70% seen once. The length of the CDR3 is 11 residues. V was clipped by 6 bases and J by 6 bases, with 8 bases between them. CDR1 is SNHLY, CDR2 FYNNEI, per germline. Whole-study results and caveats: The study found that the largest CD8+ clone exceeded 20% of CD8+ cells in about an eighth of the 65 patients.

Sequenced: CD8+ T cells sorted from synovial fluid. This clonotype was obtained from a young woman with rheumatoid arthritis. The chain couples TRBV2 to TRBJ1-1; tentatively, D is TRBD1 (5 bases). As DNA, the CDR3 is TGTGCCAGCAGCCGGGGGGCTGAAGCTTTCTTT. Amino acids: CASSRGAEAFF.